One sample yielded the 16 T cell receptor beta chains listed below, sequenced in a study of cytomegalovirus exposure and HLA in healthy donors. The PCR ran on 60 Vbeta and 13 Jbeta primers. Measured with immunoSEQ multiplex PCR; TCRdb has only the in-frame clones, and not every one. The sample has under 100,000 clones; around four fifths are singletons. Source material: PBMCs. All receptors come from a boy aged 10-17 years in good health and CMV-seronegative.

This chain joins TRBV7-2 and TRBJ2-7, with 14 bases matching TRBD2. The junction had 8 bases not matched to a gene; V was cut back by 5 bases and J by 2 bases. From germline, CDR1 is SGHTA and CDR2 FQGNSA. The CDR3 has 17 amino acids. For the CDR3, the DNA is TGTGCCAGCAGCCTGCCCGGGACTAGCGGGAGACCCTACGAGCAGTACTTC. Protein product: CASSLPGTSGRPYEQYF.

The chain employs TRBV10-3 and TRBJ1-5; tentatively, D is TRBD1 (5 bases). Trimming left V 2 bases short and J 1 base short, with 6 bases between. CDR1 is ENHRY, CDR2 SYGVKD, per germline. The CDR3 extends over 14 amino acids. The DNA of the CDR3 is TGTGCCATCAGTGAGCAGGGCAGCAATCAGCCCCAGCATTTT. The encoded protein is CAISEQGSNQPQHF.

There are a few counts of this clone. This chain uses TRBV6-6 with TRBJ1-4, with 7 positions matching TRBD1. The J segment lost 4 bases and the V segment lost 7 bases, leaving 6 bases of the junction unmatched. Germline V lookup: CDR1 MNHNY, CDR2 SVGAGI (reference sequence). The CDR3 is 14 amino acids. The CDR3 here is CASNPRGINEKLFF. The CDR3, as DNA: TGTGCCAGCAACCCCAGGGGGATTAATGAAAAACTGTTTTTT.

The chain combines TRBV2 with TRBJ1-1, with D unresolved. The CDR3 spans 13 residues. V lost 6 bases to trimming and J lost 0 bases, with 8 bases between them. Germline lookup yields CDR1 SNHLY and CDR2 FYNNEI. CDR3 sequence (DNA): TGTGCCAGCAGCGGGAATATGAACACTGAAGCTTTCTTT. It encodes CASSGNMNTEAFF.

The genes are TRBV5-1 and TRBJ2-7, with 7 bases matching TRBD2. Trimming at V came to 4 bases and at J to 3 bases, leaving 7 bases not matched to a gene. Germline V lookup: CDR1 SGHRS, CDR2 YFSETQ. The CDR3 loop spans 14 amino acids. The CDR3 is CASSAGTTYYEQYF. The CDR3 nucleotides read TGCGCCAGCAGCGCCGGGACTACCTACTACGAGCAGTACTTC.

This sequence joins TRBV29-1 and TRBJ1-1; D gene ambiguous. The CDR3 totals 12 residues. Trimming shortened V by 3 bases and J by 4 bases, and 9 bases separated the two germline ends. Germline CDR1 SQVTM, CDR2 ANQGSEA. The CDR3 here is CSVERPITEAFF. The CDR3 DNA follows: TGCAGCGTTGAGAGGCCAATCACTGAAGCTTTCTTT.

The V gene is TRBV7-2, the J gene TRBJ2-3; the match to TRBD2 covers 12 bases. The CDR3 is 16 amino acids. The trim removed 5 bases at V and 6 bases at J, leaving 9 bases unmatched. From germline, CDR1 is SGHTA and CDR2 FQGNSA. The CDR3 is CASSPPTSGRGDTQYF. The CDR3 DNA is TGTGCCAGCAGCCCGCCGACTAGCGGGAGAGGCGATACGCAGTATTTT.

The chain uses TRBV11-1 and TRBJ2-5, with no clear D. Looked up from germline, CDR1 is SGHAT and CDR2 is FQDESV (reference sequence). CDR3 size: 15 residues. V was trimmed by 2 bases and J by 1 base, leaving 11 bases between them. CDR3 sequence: CASSLRGHTQETQYF. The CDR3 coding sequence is TGTGCCAGCAGCTTACGAGGTCACACCCAAGAGACCCAGTACTTC.

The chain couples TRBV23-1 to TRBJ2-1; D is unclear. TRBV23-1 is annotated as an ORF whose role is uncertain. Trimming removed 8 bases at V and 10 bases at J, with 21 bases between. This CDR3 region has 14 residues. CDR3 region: CASRNLSRSWEQFF. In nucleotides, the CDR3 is TGCGCCAGCCGAAACCTGAGCAGGTCCTGGGAGCAGTTCTTC.

CDR3 sequence (DNA): TGTGCCAGCAGTTACGACAGGTATACAACTGAGCAGTTCTTC. Translation: CASSYDRYTTEQFF. This chain links TRBV7-3 with TRBJ2-1; a possible D gene is TRBD1 (6 bases). Trimming shortened V by 6 bases and J by 9 bases, and 18 bases separated the two germline ends. The CDR3 covers 14 residues. CDR1 is SGHTA and CDR2 is FQGTGA in the germline V gene. The full variable domain, in which reference TRBV7-3 and TRBJ2-1 provide the parts outside the CDR3, is GAGVSQTPSNKVTEKGKYVELRCDPISGHTALYWYRQSLGQGPEFLIYFQGTGAADDSGLPNDRFFAVRPEGSVSTLKIQRTERGDSAVYLCASSYDRYTTEQFFGPGTRLTVL.

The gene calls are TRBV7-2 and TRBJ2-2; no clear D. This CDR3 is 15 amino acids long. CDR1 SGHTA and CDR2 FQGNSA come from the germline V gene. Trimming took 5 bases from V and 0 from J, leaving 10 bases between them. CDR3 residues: CASSPMTTNTGELFF. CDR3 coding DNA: TGTGCCAGCAGCCCAATGACAACGAACACCGGGGAGCTGTTTTTT.

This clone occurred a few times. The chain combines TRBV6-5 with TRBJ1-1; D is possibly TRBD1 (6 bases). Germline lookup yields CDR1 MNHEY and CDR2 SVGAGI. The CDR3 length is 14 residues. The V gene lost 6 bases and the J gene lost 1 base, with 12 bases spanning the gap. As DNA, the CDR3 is TGTGCCAGCAGATGGGACAACGGGAACACTGAAGCTTTCTTT. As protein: CASRWDNGNTEAFF.

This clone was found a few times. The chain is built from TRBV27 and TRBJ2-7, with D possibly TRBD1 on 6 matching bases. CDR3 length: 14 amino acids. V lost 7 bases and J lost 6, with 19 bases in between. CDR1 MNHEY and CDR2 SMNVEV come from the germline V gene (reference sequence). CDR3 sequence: CASTRAQGTSEQYF. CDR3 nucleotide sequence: TGTGCCAGCACCAGGGCACAGGGAACCTCCGAGCAGTACTTC.

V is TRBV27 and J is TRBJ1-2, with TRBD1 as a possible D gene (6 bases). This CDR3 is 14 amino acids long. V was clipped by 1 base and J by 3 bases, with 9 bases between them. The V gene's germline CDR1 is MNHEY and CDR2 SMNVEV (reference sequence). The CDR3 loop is CASSLYRDHYGYTF. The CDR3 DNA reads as TGTGCCAGCAGTTTATACAGGGATCACTATGGCTACACCTTC.

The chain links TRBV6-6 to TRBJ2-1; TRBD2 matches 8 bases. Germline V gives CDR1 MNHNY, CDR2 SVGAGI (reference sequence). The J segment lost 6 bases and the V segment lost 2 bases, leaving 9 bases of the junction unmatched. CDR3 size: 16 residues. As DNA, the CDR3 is TGTGCCAGCAGTTACAGGCGGGAGGTCTCGGGCAATGAGCAGTTCTTC. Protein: CASSYRREVSGNEQFF.

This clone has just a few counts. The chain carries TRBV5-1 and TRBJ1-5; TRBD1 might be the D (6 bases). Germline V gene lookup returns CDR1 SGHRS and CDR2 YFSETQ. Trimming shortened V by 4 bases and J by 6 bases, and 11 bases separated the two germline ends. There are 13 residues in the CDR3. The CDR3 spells CASSLTGTQPQHF. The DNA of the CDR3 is TGCGCCAGCAGCCTAACAGGGACTCAGCCCCAGCATTTT.